The source of this T cell receptor (beta chain) is a study of spatial heterogeneity in lung cancer. Background on the study: Across the raw uncorrected reads, a unique TCR and UMI combination was observed, on average, more than ten times.

This clonotype occurred many times. No antigen is known for it. Whole-study results and caveats: Counts that tracked tumor mutation counts were those of expanded intratumoral alpha and beta TCRs. Ubiquitous and regional nonsynonymous mutations were tracked by counts of ubiquitous and regional expanded TCRs, respectively.

V lost 4 bases and J 5 bases, leaving 14 bases between the germline ends. The CDR3 covers 14 residues. CDR1 MDHEN and CDR2 SYDVKM come from the germline V gene. TCRdb re-analysed the 5' RACE reads in MiXCR, keeping a single row per CDR3 protein. Of approximately 26,000 distinct CDR3 sequences in the sample, around 8.8% were seen once. Time point meaning: sample taken at primary tumor resection. A total of 72 untreated early-stage non-small cell lung cancer patients served as donors. No cell sorting; template was whole RNA from tumor, lung tissue or PBMC. The clonotype comes from a male donor with early-stage non-small cell lung cancer. The specimen comprised lung tumor tissue, sampled at surgery. The chain uses TRBV28 and TRBJ1-1; D is perhaps TRBD1 (6 bases). Written as DNA, the CDR3 is TGTGCCAGCAGTTCCTTGACAGGTAGGACTGAAGCTTTCTTT. This codes for CASSSLTGRTEAFF.